The 26 T cell receptor beta chains below were found in one sample sequenced in a study of blood T cells in healthy people across ages. Then a second PCR, running about 6 to 12 cycles, was carried out with a sample-barcoded 5' primer and a J-beta primer mix. TCRdb used MiXCR to reprocess the 5' RACE reads, holding one entry per CDR3 protein. Here the sample spans about 1.4 million distinct CDR3 sequences, around 59% being singletons. Input material: blood. These receptors were taken from a man aged 18 to 30 in good health.

The chain recombines TRBV6-1 with TRBJ2-4; 8 positions agree with TRBD2. V shed 8 bases and J 0 bases; nucleotides not matched to a gene: 15. This CDR3 comprises 18 residues. Germline loops: CDR1 MNHNS, CDR2 SASEGT. The CDR3 sequence is CASHRSFSGDVAKNIQYF. The CDR3 region has the DNA TGTGCCAGCCACCGGTCTTTTAGCGGGGACGTAGCCAAAAACATTCAGTACTTC.

The chain combines TRBV12-3 or TRBV12-4 with TRBJ2-1; D possibly corresponds to TRBD2 (6 bases). Trimming took off 2 bases at V and 0 bases at J, with 11 bases between the two ends. The CDR3 is made up of 16 amino acids. Written as DNA, the CDR3 is TGTGCCAGCAGTTTAAGCGGCGGGACCTCCTACAATGAGCAGTTCTTC. Protein sequence: CASSLSGGTSYNEQFF.

This rearrangement joins TRBV12-3 or TRBV12-4 to TRBJ2-5; D is perhaps TRBD1 (5 bases). With 6 bases removed from V and 3 bases from J, the gap between germline ends came to 11 bases. This CDR3 spans 13 amino acids. The CDR3 DNA reads as TGTGCCAGCAGGCAAACAGGAAAAGAGACCCAGTACTTC. As protein: CASRQTGKETQYF.

The gene calls are TRBV20-1 and TRBJ2-1, with D tentatively TRBD2 (6 bases). Germline V lookup: CDR1 DFQATT, CDR2 SNEGSKA (reference sequence). V dropped 5 bases and J dropped 6 bases, with 14 bases sitting between them. This CDR3 is 13 amino acids long. This CDR3 reads CSAEAGLGNEQFF. DNA of the CDR3: TGCAGTGCTGAAGCGGGCCTGGGCAATGAGCAGTTCTTC.

V gene TRBV6-5 combines with J gene TRBJ2-4, with TRBD1 matching 10 bases. Germline CDR1 is MNHEY and CDR2 is SVGAGI. There are 17 residues in the CDR3. After removal of 3 bases from V and 13 bases from J, the junction contained 18 bases not matched to a gene. CDR3 amino acids: CASSYTTGTGALNAQYF. The CDR3 nucleotides read TGTGCCAGCAGTTATACAACCGGGACAGGGGCCCTCAATGCCCAGTACTTC.

This clonotype showed up just a few times. The J gene is TRBJ1-2, the V gene TRBV13; a possible D gene is TRBD1 (6 bases). CDR1 and CDR2 from the germline V gene are PRHDT and FYEKMQ (reference sequence). This CDR3 has 13 residues. The ends were cut back, 4 bases at V and 8 bases at J, with 14 bases in the middle. The CDR3 nucleotides are TGTGCCAGCAGCTCCGGATCGGGGGGCGGCTACACCTTC. Protein sequence: CASSSGSGGGYTF.

This chain joins TRBV4-1 and TRBJ2-1; 14 bases are shared with TRBD2. Germline V CDR1 and CDR2: MGHRA, YSYEKL. This CDR3 has 16 residues. Trimming at V came to 4 bases and at J to 8 bases, leaving 7 bases not matched to a gene. CDR3 in DNA: TGCGCCAGCAGCCGAACCGGGACTAGCGGGAGCGATGAGCAGTTCTTC. Encoded protein: CASSRTGTSGSDEQFF.

CDR3 DNA: TGCAGTGCTAGAGATTTGGTTGATTCTCGATCGAGGTACTTC. Its protein product is CSARDLVDSRSRYF. The chain links TRBV20-1 to TRBJ2-4; no reliable D call. The CDR3 consists of 14 residues. CDR1 is DFQATT, CDR2 SNEGSKA, per germline (reference sequence). The germline V and J ends were trimmed by 0 bases and 15 bases, with 21 bases remaining between them.

This chain joins TRBV12-3 or TRBV12-4 and TRBJ2-7, with 7 bases fitting TRBD2. This CDR3 spans 14 amino acids. V shed 8 bases and J 4 bases; nucleotides not matched to a gene: 11. The CDR3 region is CASARQRDGYEQYF. The CDR3 coding sequence is TGTGCCAGCGCCCGACAGCGGGATGGGTACGAGCAGTACTTC.

CDR3 sequence reads: CASSKGLGPYNEQFF. CDR3 sequence (DNA): TGTGCCAGCAGCAAGGGACTAGGACCCTACAATGAGCAGTTCTTC. V gene TRBV11-2 combines with J gene TRBJ2-1, with 8 bases lining up with TRBD2. V lost 5 bases and J lost 2; bases outside the gene matches: 5. This CDR3 has 15 residues. CDR1 SGHAT and CDR2 FQNNGV come from the germline V gene.

The V gene is TRBV29-1, the J gene TRBJ1-2, with D maybe TRBD1 (6 bases). This CDR3 is built from 11 residues. CDR1 SQVTM and CDR2 ANQGSEA come from the germline V gene. V was cut by 2 bases and J by 7 bases, with 8 bases left in between. The CDR3 loop is CSVERGAGYTF. For the CDR3, the DNA is TGCAGCGTTGAAAGGGGGGCTGGCTACACCTTC.

The chain carries TRBV7-2 and TRBJ2-5, with a weak D call TRBD2 (6 bases). Germline V gives CDR1 SGHTA, CDR2 FQGNSA. V was shortened by 5 bases and J by 2 bases, with 15 bases between the two germline ends. The CDR3 length is 15 residues. CDR3 sequence reads: CASSRNGGLQETQYF. Here the CDR3 DNA reads TGTGCCAGCAGCCGCAACGGGGGACTTCAAGAGACCCAGTACTTC. Full variable domain (missing parts from reference TRBV7-2 and TRBJ2-5): GAGVSQSPSNKVTEKGKDVELRCDPISGHTALYWYRQSLGQGLEFLIYFQGNSAPDKSGLPSDRFSAERTGGSVSTLTIQRTQQEDSAVYLCASSRNGGLQETQYFGPGTRLLVL.

The J gene is TRBJ1-2, the V gene TRBV27; D is perhaps TRBD1 (5 bases). Looked up from germline, CDR1 is MNHEY and CDR2 is SMNVEV (reference sequence). The CDR3 consists of 16 residues. Trimming removed 7 bases from V and 0 bases from J, with 18 bases in between. The CDR3: CASTTRGPDANYGYTF. CDR3 bases: TGTGCCAGCACCACTAGGGGACCAGACGCTAACTATGGCTACACCTTC.

Points on this clonotype: At one end, the junction sequence differs from germline, possibly due to a read error. V gene TRBV6-5 combines with J gene TRBJ1-2; no firm D call. The CDR3 contains 13 residues. CDR1 and CDR2 from the germline V gene are MNHEY and SVGAGI. CDR3 amino acids: CVSRTGINYGYTF. DNA of the CDR3: TGTGTCAGCAGAACCGGGATTAACTATGGCTACACCTTC.

The rearrangement links TRBV27 to TRBJ1-6; 10 bases align to TRBD1. This CDR3 is 16 amino acids long. CDR1 is MNHEY, CDR2 SMNVEV, per germline (reference sequence). Trimming cost V 2 bases and J 7 bases; bases outside gene matches: 5. The CDR3 loop is CASSLIGTGDNSPLHF. In DNA form, the CDR3 reads TGTGCCAGCAGTTTAATTGGGACAGGGGACAATTCACCCCTCCACTTT.

This chain links TRBV3-1 with TRBJ2-7; D may be TRBD2 (6 bases). Germline CDR1 reads LGHDT; CDR2 reads YNNKEL (reference sequence). Deletions cut 4 bases from V and 1 base from J, with 11 bases between. CDR3 length: 14 amino acids. The CDR3 DNA sequence: TGTGCCAGCAGCCCGAGGGACTGGTCCTACGAGCAGTACTTC. It yields the protein CASSPRDWSYEQYF.

This chain uses TRBV15 with TRBJ2-3, with 8 bases that match TRBD2. The V gene end was trimmed by 2 bases and the J gene end by 6 bases; junction bases not matched to a gene: 10. This CDR3 has 16 amino acids. Germline-derived CDR1 and CDR2 are LNHNV and YYDKDF (reference sequence). For the CDR3, the DNA is TGTGCCACCAGCAGACAGCCGGGACTAGTCAGTGATACGCAGTATTTT. Amino acid sequence: CATSRQPGLVSDTQYF.

This clonotype was detected once. V and J are TRBV9 and TRBJ2-5; no firm D call. Trimming stripped 4 bases from V and 11 bases from J, with 21 bases between. Per germline, CDR1 SGDLS and CDR2 YYNGEE. This CDR3 is built from 14 residues. CDR3 amino acids: CASSPSRAVREQYF. Written as DNA, the CDR3 is TGTGCCAGCAGCCCGAGTAGGGCTGTTCGTGAGCAGTACTTC.

This clonotype was detected a few times. The genes are TRBV5-1 and TRBJ2-7; unclear D gene. V shed 1 base and J shed 7 bases, with 9 bases lying between them. CDR1 is SGHRS, CDR2 YFSETQ, per germline. The CDR3 runs to 12 residues. The CDR3 reads CASSLKVDEQYF. The CDR3 DNA sequence: TGCGCCAGCAGCTTGAAGGTTGATGAGCAGTACTTC.

About this clonotype itself: An end of the junction does not agree with germline; a read error may underlie this. The V and J genes are TRBV13 and TRBJ2-1; 7 nucleotides align to TRBD2. This CDR3 spans 16 amino acids. Germline V gives CDR1 PRHDT, CDR2 FYEKMQ (reference sequence). The CDR3 loop reads CANSQGTNSPLSEQFF. The CDR3 nucleotides read TGTGCCAACAGCCAAGGGACTAACAGCCCCCTTAGTGAGCAGTTCTTC. The whole variable domain, remainder taken from reference TRBV13 and TRBJ2-1, is AAGVIQSPRHLIKEKRETATLKCYPIPRHDTVYWYQQGPGQDPQFLISFYEKMQSDKGSIPDRFSAQQFSDYHSELNMSSLELGDSALYFCANSQGTNSPLSEQFFGPGTRLTVL.

The chain is built from TRBV5-5 and TRBJ1-1; D is unclear. The V end lost 0 bases, the J end lost 1 base, and 10 bases lay between the germline ends. From germline, CDR1 is SGHKS and CDR2 YYEKEE (reference sequence). The CDR3 has 15 amino acids. Written as DNA, the CDR3 is TGTGCCAGCAGCTTGGGCCAGGAGAGGAACACTGAAGCTTTCTTT. Translation: CASSLGQERNTEAFF.

The chain carries TRBV12-5 and TRBJ1-1; the D gene is possibly TRBD1 (5 bases). This CDR3 is 14 amino acids long. Germline CDR1 and CDR2: LGHNT and FRNRAP. The V end was cut by 4 bases, the J end by 5 bases, with 14 bases between. The DNA of the CDR3 is TGTGCTAGTGGTTCCCCGAAGGGGCCAACTGAAGCTTTCTTT. Translated: CASGSPKGPTEAFF.

The V and J genes are TRBV20-1 and TRBJ2-7; TRBD2 matches 9 bases. V was pared by 3 bases and J by 2 bases, with 5 bases of the junction left unmatched. The CDR3 is 14 residues long. Germline CDR1 is DFQATT and CDR2 is SNEGSKA (reference sequence). This chain's CDR3 is CSASASGTTYEQYF. CDR3 in DNA: TGCAGTGCTAGTGCTAGCGGGACAACCTACGAGCAGTACTTC.

This chain joins TRBV5-6 and TRBJ2-5; TRBD2 matches at 13 bases. This CDR3 region has 17 residues. V was pared by 3 bases and J by 3 bases, with 8 bases of the junction left unmatched. Germline V lookup: CDR1 SGHDT, CDR2 YYEEEE. CDR3 nucleotide sequence: TGTGCCAGCAGCTCCCTACCGGGACTAGCGGGAAAAGAGACCCAGTACTTC. It is translated as CASSSLPGLAGKETQYF.

The genes are TRBV12-3 or TRBV12-4 and TRBJ2-2; D gene uncertain. The CDR3 has 13 amino acids. V lost 6 bases to trimming and J lost 5 bases, with 10 bases between them. CDR3 DNA: TGTGCCAGCAGGGGAATTGTAACCGGGGAGCTGTTTTTT. This sequence encodes CASRGIVTGELFF.

V is TRBV7-6 and J is TRBJ1-2, with 8 bases identical to TRBD1. V trimming: 5 bases; J trimming: 3 bases; junction bases outside the gene matches: 11. Germline V gives CDR1 SGHVS, CDR2 FNYEAQ. The CDR3 sequence is 16 residues long. The CDR3 DNA reads TGTGCCAGCAGCAAAAACGCAGGGGGCTGGGACTATGGCTACACCTTC. It encodes CASSKNAGGWDYGYTF.